Detailed here is one TCR beta chain. Its target is unknown. The CDR3 runs to 13 residues. J lost 5 bases, V lost 4 bases, and 6 bases had no gene match. The germline V gene encodes CDR1 DFQATT and CDR2 SNEGSKA (reference sequence). Amplification of TCR beta CDR3 regions was performed using RNA transcripts as template. HTBI primers were used for first-round RT-PCR of the TCR CDR3. From the multiplex PCR reads, TCRdb called clonotypes with MiXCR, one entry per CDR3 protein. The data contain approximately 600,000 distinct CDR3 sequences, around 16% of them singletons. Stability of Graves' hyperthyroidism was defined as absent ophthalmopathy progression within 18 months. These data belong to a study of T cells in Graves' hyperthyroidism and ophthalmopathy. Whole-study findings and limits: A model of 13 V-J pairs discriminated ophthalmopathy from stable hyperthyroidism.

V is TRBV20-1 and J is TRBJ2-5, with TRBD2 matching over 8 bases. This TCR was sampled from a woman younger than 45 with Graves' hyperthyroidism. The sample comprised blood. The DNA for the CDR3 is TGCAGTGCTATAGCGGGAAGAGTGGAGACCCAGTACTTC. Protein: CSAIAGRVETQYF.